The TCR beta chain described here comes from a study of CD4 T cells in relation to SARS-CoV-2 and coronaviruses. Study as a whole: PBMCs were cultured with antigen for approximately nine days before TCR beta sequencing. Crossreactive spike epitopes shared across donors were mapped to their HLA restriction. Overall study results and limits: No donor gave both pre-pandemic and post-infection samples.

In this sample, this clone turned up a few times. The target antigen is unknown. Unexposed donor CD4+ T cells date from about 2011-2018, before the COVID-19 pandemic. After less than 11 days of culture, CD4+ T cells were isolated. Cells permitting, SARS-CoV-2 S/N and four cold-coronavirus spikes were tested on unexposed-donor CD4+ T cells. There are 14 residues in the CDR3. V lost 3 bases and J 2 bases, leaving 11 bases between the germline ends. The germline gives CDR1 MGHRA, CDR2 YSYEKL. Using immunoSEQ multiplex PCR, the repertoire was profiled, and TCRdb retains in-frame clones only, with some absent. The sample records around 15,000 clones, about 82% being singletons.

The V and J genes are TRBV4-1 and TRBJ2-7, with a possible D match to TRBD2 (5 bases). The sequence was collected from a human donor in good health. The sample comprised CD4+ T cells from PBMCs, cultured in vitro. The CDR3 reads CASSHPGSTYEQYF. Here the CDR3 DNA reads TGCGCCAGCAGCCACCCGGGAAGTACCTACGAGCAGTACTTC.